The sequence of this T cell receptor beta chain was determined in a study of T-cell memory formation after mild COVID-19. Looking at the study overall: The study found TCR clusters largely donor specific.

A single record per CDR3 protein comes from TCRdb applying MiXCR to the 5' RACE reads. Found here are about half a million distinct CDR3 sequences, around a sixth of them singletons; the top ten hold over 9%. On this clonotype: The antigen is undetermined.

Study-level results: Second-wave clones that peaked on day 37 lacked confirmed SARS-CoV-2 specificity. Whereas later expanders leaned CD4+, clones contracting day 15 to 85 showed a balanced CD4/CD8 makeup.

This CDR3 spans 14 amino acids. V shed 6 bases, J shed 2 bases, and the junction held 6 bases outside the gene matches. Looked up from germline, CDR1 is DFQATT and CDR2 is SNEGSKA (reference sequence). Sequenced: PBMCs or a T cell subset sorted from them (not recorded which). The sequence came from an adult woman who had mild COVID-19 (a few samples of this study predate the infection). Cell type and time point are not known. The genes are TRBV20-1 and TRBJ1-2; TRBD1 aligns across 10 bases. CDR3 amino acids: CSAEDRGKNYGYTF. As DNA, the CDR3 is TGCAGTGCAGAGGACAGGGGGAAGAACTATGGCTACACCTTC.